The rows below give T cell receptor beta chains drawn from one sample of a study of beta chain features in type 1 diabetes. The method was immunoSEQ multiplex PCR; TCRdb's version includes in-frame clones alone and lacks a portion of them. The profile shows 500,000 to 850,000 clones, roughly 13% of them singletons. Sequencing was done on a sample of naive CD4+ T cells from blood. The origin of the receptors is a man between 18 and 35 years old with type 1 diabetes. Each CDR3 is given with its conserved first and last residue. The order of the fields is V gene, D gene, clone size, J gene, CDR3 DNA, CDR3 protein. D genes are given only for firm matches. Where a row states a size, it is once, few, many or the class of an expanded clone; other rows omit it.

v_gene: TRBV28; d_gene: TRBD2; abundance: few; j_gene: TRBJ2-3; CDR3nt: TGTGCCAGCAGTTTGACAGCGGGGGGAAACACAGATACGCAGTATTTT; CDR3aa: CASSLTAGGNTDTQYF
v_gene: TRBV30; d_gene: TRBD1; abundance: few; j_gene: TRBJ2-1; CDR3nt: TGTGCCTGGAGTGGACTCAGAGACAGGGGTTACAATGAGCAGTTCTTC; CDR3aa: CAWSGLRDRGYNEQFF
v_gene: TRBV5-1; d_gene: TRBD1; abundance: few; j_gene: TRBJ1-2; CDR3nt: TGCGCCAGCAGCTTAGGGGACAGGTCGGATGGCTACACCTTC; CDR3aa: CASSLGDRSDGYTF
v_gene: TRBV7-9; d_gene: .; abundance: .; j_gene: TRBJ2-7; CDR3nt: TGTGCCAGCAGCTCCTTGCGGGATGGCTACGAGCAGTACTTC; CDR3aa: CASSSLRDGYEQYF
v_gene: TRBV2; d_gene: .; abundance: .; j_gene: TRBJ2-1; CDR3nt: TGTGCCAGCAGTGAGGCAGAAAGCTCCTACAATGAGCAGTTCTTC; CDR3aa: CASSEAESSYNEQFF
v_gene: TRBV29-1; d_gene: .; abundance: .; j_gene: TRBJ2-5; CDR3nt: TGCAGCGTTGAGGTCTTAAGGGAGACCCAGTACTTC; CDR3aa: CSVEVLRETQYF
v_gene: TRBV30; d_gene: .; abundance: .; j_gene: TRBJ2-3; CDR3nt: TGTGCCTGGAGCCCAAGGGATACGCAGTATTTT; CDR3aa: CAWSPRDTQYF
v_gene: TRBV9; d_gene: .; abundance: few; j_gene: TRBJ1-6; CDR3nt: TGTGCCAGCAGCCCCCGGCGCTCGACTAATTCACCCCTCCACTTT; CDR3aa: CASSPRRSTNSPLHF
v_gene: TRBV6-5; d_gene: TRBD2; abundance: .; j_gene: TRBJ2-7; CDR3nt: TGTGCCAGCAGCCCAGCGGCTAGCGGGAGCTACGAGCAGTACTTC; CDR3aa: CASSPAASGSYEQYF
v_gene: TRBV27; d_gene: .; abundance: few; j_gene: TRBJ2-5; CDR3nt: TGTGCCAGCGGGACGTACCAAGAGACCCAGTACTTC; CDR3aa: CASGTYQETQYF
v_gene: TRBV7-9; d_gene: .; abundance: few; j_gene: TRBJ2-4; CDR3nt: TGTGCCAGCAGCTTCGCCGGCAGCGCCAAAAACATTCAGTACTTC; CDR3aa: CASSFAGSAKNIQYF
v_gene: TRBV6-5; d_gene: TRBD2; abundance: few; j_gene: TRBJ2-3; CDR3nt: TGTGCCAGCAGGAAGGGACTAGCGGGGTCAGATACGCAGTATTTT; CDR3aa: CASRKGLAGSDTQYF
v_gene: TRBV4-3; d_gene: TRBD1; abundance: few; j_gene: TRBJ1-2; CDR3nt: TGCGCCAGCAGCCAAGACAGGGGGCCTAACTATGGCTACACCTTC; CDR3aa: CASSQDRGPNYGYTF
v_gene: TRBV19; d_gene: TRBD2; abundance: .; j_gene: TRBJ2-7; CDR3nt: TGTGCCAGTAGTACCCAGGGAGGGCACGAGCAGTACTTC; CDR3aa: CASSTQGGHEQYF
v_gene: TRBV10-3; d_gene: TRBD1; abundance: .; j_gene: TRBJ2-7; CDR3nt: TGTGCCATCAGTGGGACAGGAAACTACGAGCAGTACTTC; CDR3aa: CAISGTGNYEQYF
v_gene: TRBV7-9; d_gene: TRBD2; abundance: few; j_gene: TRBJ2-1; CDR3nt: TGTGCCAGCAGACGTACCGGGACTAGCGGAATCAATGAGCAGTTCTTC; CDR3aa: CASRRTGTSGINEQFF
v_gene: TRBV4-3; d_gene: .; abundance: once; j_gene: TRBJ2-7; CDR3nt: TGCGCCAGCAGCCAAGAGGAGTGGCGAGGGACCTACGAGCAGTACTTC; CDR3aa: CASSQEEWRGTYEQYF
v_gene: TRBV6-5; d_gene: .; abundance: few; j_gene: TRBJ2-3; CDR3nt: TGTGCCAGCTGGGCAAAAGGGGATACGCAGTATTTT; CDR3aa: CASWAKGDTQYF
v_gene: TRBV5-4; d_gene: .; abundance: .; j_gene: TRBJ1-2; CDR3nt: TGTGCCAGCAGCTTGGATCTCCAGGGCCCCTATGGCTACACCTTC; CDR3aa: CASSLDLQGPYGYTF
v_gene: TRBV5-6; d_gene: TRBD1; abundance: .; j_gene: TRBJ2-7; CDR3nt: TGTGCCAGCAGCCTGGACAGGGAGGAGCAGTACTTC; CDR3aa: CASSLDREEQYF
v_gene: TRBV7-3; d_gene: .; abundance: .; j_gene: TRBJ2-5; CDR3nt: TGTGCCAGCAGCATAGGGCATCAAGAGACCCAGTACTTC; CDR3aa: CASSIGHQETQYF
v_gene: TRBV9; d_gene: .; abundance: few; j_gene: TRBJ1-1; CDR3nt: TGTGCCAGCAGCGTAGGTCCAGGTGGGACGGAAGCTTTCTTT; CDR3aa: CASSVGPGGTEAFF
v_gene: TRBV9; d_gene: .; abundance: few; j_gene: TRBJ2-7; CDR3nt: TGTGCCAGCGGTCCTTCGTCGGGCTCTAGCTCCTACGAGCAGTACTTC; CDR3aa: CASGPSSGSSSYEQYF
v_gene: TRBV5-1; d_gene: .; abundance: few; j_gene: TRBJ1-1; CDR3nt: TGCGCCAGCAGTGGACGGGGAGAAATGAACACTGAAGCTTTCTTT; CDR3aa: CASSGRGEMNTEAFF
v_gene: TRBV7-6; d_gene: TRBD1; abundance: few; j_gene: TRBJ2-3; CDR3nt: TGTGCCAGCAGCGACGGACAGGGAAGAATCACAGATACGCAGTATTTT; CDR3aa: CASSDGQGRITDTQYF
v_gene: TRBV29-1; d_gene: TRBD1; abundance: .; j_gene: TRBJ1-2; CDR3nt: TGCAGCGTTGAAGGCTTGGAGGGGGCGCAGGGCTACACCTTC; CDR3aa: CSVEGLEGAQGYTF
v_gene: TRBV9; d_gene: TRBD2; abundance: .; j_gene: TRBJ2-2; CDR3nt: TGTGCCAGCAGCGTACGGGGGGGCACCACCGGGGAGCTGTTTTTT; CDR3aa: CASSVRGGTTGELFF
v_gene: TRBV30; d_gene: TRBD2; abundance: few; j_gene: TRBJ2-7; CDR3nt: TGTGCCTGGACTAGCGGGGGGTCTGAGCAGTACTTC; CDR3aa: CAWTSGGSEQYF
v_gene: TRBV27; d_gene: .; abundance: few; j_gene: TRBJ2-3; CDR3nt: TGTGCCAGCAGCTCCCCTTCGGGGAGCACAGATACGCAGTATTTT; CDR3aa: CASSSPSGSTDTQYF
v_gene: TRBV6-5; d_gene: TRBD2; abundance: few; j_gene: TRBJ2-5; CDR3nt: TGTGCCAGCAGTTACACTCTAGCGGCCCAAGAGGCCCAGTACTTC; CDR3aa: CASSYTLAAQEAQYF
v_gene: TRBV7-9; d_gene: .; abundance: .; j_gene: TRBJ2-1; CDR3nt: TGTGCCAGCAGCTTAGGGGAAAACAATGAGCAGTTCTTC; CDR3aa: CASSLGENNEQFF
v_gene: TRBV5-1; d_gene: .; abundance: few; j_gene: TRBJ1-1; CDR3nt: TGCGCCAGCAGCTTGAATCCCGCTGGGACTGAAGCTTTCTTT; CDR3aa: CASSLNPAGTEAFF
v_gene: TRBV6-5; d_gene: .; abundance: .; j_gene: TRBJ2-7; CDR3nt: TGTGCCAGCAGTCCAGGGGCCTACGAGCAGTACTTC; CDR3aa: CASSPGAYEQYF
v_gene: TRBV5-6; d_gene: TRBD2; abundance: .; j_gene: TRBJ2-7; CDR3nt: TGTGCCAGCAGCAGAGGGCTAGCGGGAAGGTACGAGCAGTACTTC; CDR3aa: CASSRGLAGRYEQYF
v_gene: TRBV9; d_gene: .; abundance: few; j_gene: TRBJ2-3; CDR3nt: TGTGCCAGCAGCGTAGGTGACCCCACAGATACGCAGTATTTT; CDR3aa: CASSVGDPTDTQYF
v_gene: TRBV9; d_gene: .; abundance: .; j_gene: TRBJ2-1; CDR3nt: TGTGCCAGCAGCGTAAGGGGCCCGGACAATGAGCAGTTCTTC; CDR3aa: CASSVRGPDNEQFF
v_gene: TRBV30; d_gene: .; abundance: few; j_gene: TRBJ2-7; CDR3nt: TGTGCCTGGAGTGCCCCCGGGGGCACCTGGTACGAGCAGTACTTC; CDR3aa: CAWSAPGGTWYEQYF
v_gene: TRBV10-3; d_gene: .; abundance: .; j_gene: TRBJ1-5; CDR3nt: TGTGCCAGCCAAGCAGGGAGCAATCAGCCCCAGCATTTT; CDR3aa: CASQAGSNQPQHF
v_gene: TRBV11-1; d_gene: TRBD1; abundance: .; j_gene: TRBJ2-6; CDR3nt: TGTGCCAGCAGCCGTCCCGGGACAGGGCGTGGGGCCAACGTCCTGACTTTC; CDR3aa: CASSRPGTGRGANVLTF
v_gene: TRBV6-5; d_gene: TRBD1; abundance: .; j_gene: TRBJ2-5; CDR3nt: TGTGCCAGCAGTTACCTTGGACAGGGGGCAGAGACCCAGTACTTC; CDR3aa: CASSYLGQGAETQYF
v_gene: TRBV7-2; d_gene: .; abundance: .; j_gene: TRBJ2-2; CDR3nt: TGTGCCAGCAGAAGGAACACCGGGGAGCTGTTTTTT; CDR3aa: CASRRNTGELFF
v_gene: TRBV6-4; d_gene: .; abundance: few; j_gene: TRBJ2-6; CDR3nt: TGTGCCAGCAGTCGTGAGAGCTCTGGGGCCAACGTCCTGACTTTC; CDR3aa: CASSRESSGANVLTF
v_gene: TRBV19; d_gene: .; abundance: .; j_gene: TRBJ2-1; CDR3nt: TGTGCCAGTAGTGAGGCAAGGGCGGGGAATGAGCAGTTCTTC; CDR3aa: CASSEARAGNEQFF
v_gene: TRBV4-3; d_gene: .; abundance: few; j_gene: TRBJ2-7; CDR3nt: TGCGCCAGCAGCCAAGATTTTGGATCCCACGAGCAGTACTTC; CDR3aa: CASSQDFGSHEQYF
v_gene: TRBV10-3; d_gene: .; abundance: .; j_gene: TRBJ1-2; CDR3nt: TGTGCCATCAGTGAGCCGGCAGGAGCTAACTATGGCTACACCTTC; CDR3aa: CAISEPAGANYGYTF
v_gene: TRBV29-1; d_gene: .; abundance: .; j_gene: TRBJ2-5; CDR3nt: TGCAGCGCCTCTGAGACCCAGTACTTC; CDR3aa: CSASETQYF
v_gene: TRBV4-2; d_gene: TRBD2; abundance: .; j_gene: TRBJ2-5; CDR3nt: TGTGCCAGCAGCGACCCGGGACTAGAACAAGAGACCCAGTACTTC; CDR3aa: CASSDPGLEQETQYF